Following are 11 T cell receptor beta chains from one sample sequenced in a study of regulatory T cells in long-lasting Graves disease. This sample's time point: newly diagnosed GD, antithyroid drugs for less than 3 months. Isolated PBMC RNA provided the starting material for the TCR library. Building the TCR beta libraries relied on iRepertoire HTBI primers, and CDR3 regions underwent Arm-PCR. TCRdb itself ran the multiplex PCR reads through MiXCR, one entry per CDR3 protein. The sample carries some 370,000 distinct CDR3 sequences, roughly 12% recorded once. The same data also went into a second study, on T cells in Graves' hyperthyroidism and ophthalmopathy.

The sequences come from peripheral blood mononuclear cells (PBMCs), collected at new diagnosis, from a patient treated with antithyroid drugs. These receptors all stem from a woman under 30 with Graves disease.

This clonotype was found many times. The V and J genes are TRBV10-3 and TRBJ2-7; 7 bases are shared with TRBD2. There are 12 residues in the CDR3. J was trimmed by 3 bases and V by 10 bases; bases with no gene match: 6. Germline CDR1 ENHRY, CDR2 SYGVKD. CDR3 sequence reads: CATGASGYEQYV. For the CDR3, the DNA is TGTGCCACCGGGGCTAGCGGCTACGAGCAGTACGTC.

In its sample, this clonotype was seen many times. J is TRBJ2-5 and V is TRBV28; possibly TRBD1 or TRBD2 for D (5 bases each). This CDR3 has 17 amino acids. CDR1 and CDR2 (germline): MDHEN, SYDVKM. V lost 2 bases to trimming and J lost 6 bases, with 22 bases between them. CDR3 nucleotide sequence: TGTGCCAGCAGTTTACTAATTCGGGGCGGGCTTAGGAAGACCCAGTACTTC. Protein product: CASSLLIRGGLRKTQYF.

This clonotype was seen many times. The rearrangement links TRBV7-8 to TRBJ1-5, with 9 bases matching TRBD1. CDR1 is SGHVS and CDR2 is FQNEAQ in the germline V gene. This CDR3 is built from 16 residues. V lost 4 bases to trimming and J lost 1 base; unmatched junction nucleotides: 5. CDR3 nucleotide sequence: TGTGCCAGCAGCTCACAGGGGGCCAGGAGCAATCAGCCCCAGCATTTT. Protein product: CASSSQGARSNQPQHF.

This clonotype showed up many times. The chain uses TRBV20-1 and TRBJ1-2; D remains unclear. Trimming cost V 0 bases and J 8 bases, with 19 bases left between them. The CDR3 totals 15 residues. Germline V CDR1 and CDR2: DFQATT, SNEGSKA (reference sequence). The CDR3 loop reads CSARDLYFSDGGYTF. CDR3 bases: TGCAGTGCTAGAGATCTATATTTCTCCGACGGGGGCTACACCTTC.

A few counts support this clonotype. DNA of the CDR3: TGCAGTGCCGATCATGGATTATACACAGATACGCAGTATTTT. Amino acid sequence: CSADHGLYTDTQYF. The V call is TRBV20-1, the J call TRBJ2-3; D unclear. Germline CDR1 is DFQATT and CDR2 is SNEGSKA (reference sequence). Trimming took 6 bases from V and 2 from J, leaving 15 bases between them. The CDR3 is made up of 14 amino acids.

This rearrangement joins TRBV20-1 to TRBJ2-5; 11 nucleotides line up with TRBD2. Germline values: CDR1 DFQATT, CDR2 SNEGSKA (reference sequence). The CDR3 has 15 residues. V lost 0 bases, J lost 8 bases, and 8 bases stayed unmatched. The CDR3 reads CSARDHVTSGRTQYF. CDR3 DNA sequence: TGCAGTGCTAGAGATCATGTTACTAGCGGGAGAACCCAGTACTTC.

This clonotype was seen ten or more times. The gene calls are TRBV30 and TRBJ2-1, with D uncertain. The germline CDR1 and CDR2 sequences are GTSNPN and SVGIG (reference sequence). The CDR3 is made up of 14 amino acids. The V gene lost 3 bases and the J gene lost 4 bases, with 13 bases spanning the gap. The CDR3 sequence is CAWRKGMAYNEQFF. CDR3 nucleotides: TGTGCCTGGAGAAAAGGGATGGCGTACAATGAGCAGTTCTTC.

The table lists this clonotype with many counts. The V gene is TRBV12-3 or TRBV12-4, the J gene TRBJ1-2; 8 bases line up with TRBD1. V lost 7 bases to trimming and J lost 6 bases; unmatched junction nucleotides: 10. The CDR3 has 14 amino acids. In nucleotides, the CDR3 is TGTGCCAGCAACCTCGGACAGGGCAGCGATGGCTACACCTTC. Protein sequence: CASNLGQGSDGYTF.

This clonotype was seen a handful of times. With only one base between it and a far larger clone, this is likely a read error. This chain joins TRBV20-1 and TRBJ2-5; 7 bases are shared with TRBD2. CDR3 size: 15 residues. The germline gives CDR1 DFQATT, CDR2 SNEGSKA (reference sequence). CDR3 sequence reads: CSASQGGNNLAEKFF. CDR3 DNA: TGCAGTGCTAGCCAGGGAGGGAATAACCTAGCCGAGAAGTTCTTC.

This clonotype showed up many times. The V call is TRBV10-2, the J call TRBJ1-2; the D is unclear. The ends were cut back, 2 bases at V and 3 bases at J, with 13 bases in the middle. This CDR3 spans 15 amino acids. Germline CDR1 is WSHSY and CDR2 is SAAADI. The CDR3 loop is CASSEDGTRDYGYTF. CDR3 bases: TGCGCCAGCAGTGAGGACGGTACTCGTGACTATGGCTACACCTTC.

This clonotype appeared a few times. This chain joins TRBV7-3 and TRBJ2-1; 7 positions match TRBD1. This CDR3 spans 16 amino acids. Losses at the gene ends were 3 bases for V and 4 bases for J; bases not matched to a gene: 9. Germline V gene lookup returns CDR1 SGHTA and CDR2 FQGTGA. DNA of the CDR3: TGTGCCAGCAGCTTTATGCCGGGACAGATATACAATGAGCAGTTCTTC. This gives the protein CASSFMPGQIYNEQFF. The full variable domain, in which reference TRBV7-3 and TRBJ2-1 provide the parts outside the CDR3, is GAGVSQTPSNKVTEKGKYVELRCDPISGHTALYWYRQSLGQGPEFLIYFQGTGAADDSGLPNDRFFAVRPEGSVSTLKIQRTERGDSAVYLCASSFMPGQIYNEQFFGPGTRLTVL.